The subject of this entry is one T cell receptor beta chain. The target antigen is unknown. Random hexamers primed reverse transcription of about 0.45 to 1 ug RNA. Across 54 Vbeta and 13 Jbeta, immunoSEQ multiplex PCR amplified TCR beta CDR3. TCRdb redid the calling of the immunoSEQ multiplex PCR reads with MiXCR, one entry per CDR3 protein. The sample has about 100,000 distinct CDR3 sequences; 90% to 95% are singletons. TCR beta sequences were obtained from blood CD8+ and CD4+ T cells. Healthy donors constituted the controls, which were matched for age and sex. This entry is derived from a study of CD8 T cells in Susac syndrome. Germline V gene lookup returns CDR1 MGHRA and CDR2 YSYEKL. V was pared by 0 bases and J by 4 bases, with 8 bases between. The CDR3 covers 14 residues. Overall study findings and caveats: The authors acknowledged that the study's TCR sequencing and HLA analysis involved relatively few individuals.

The sequence derives from a human donor in good health. Material: CD8+ T cells from PBMCs. The chain links TRBV4-1 to TRBJ2-3; no definite D call. CDR3 sequence: CASSQEGEADTQYF. Here the CDR3 DNA reads TGCGCCAGCAGCCAAGAGGGTGAGGCAGATACGCAGTATTTT.